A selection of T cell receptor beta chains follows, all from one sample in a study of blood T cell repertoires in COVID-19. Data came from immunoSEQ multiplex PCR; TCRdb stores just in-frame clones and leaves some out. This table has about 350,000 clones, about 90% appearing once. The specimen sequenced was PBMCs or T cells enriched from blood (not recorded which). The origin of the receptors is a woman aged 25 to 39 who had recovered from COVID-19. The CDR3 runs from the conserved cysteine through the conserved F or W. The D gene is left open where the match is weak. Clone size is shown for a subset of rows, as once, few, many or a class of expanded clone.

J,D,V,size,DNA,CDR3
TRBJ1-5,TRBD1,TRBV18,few,TGTGCCAGCTCACCGACAGGGGGCGCGGGAATTGGCAATCAGCCCCAGCATTTT,CASSPTGGAGIGNQPQHF
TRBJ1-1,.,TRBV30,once,TGTGCAGGGAGGGAAAACACTGAAGCTTTCTTT,CAGRENTEAFF
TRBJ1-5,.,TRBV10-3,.,TGTGCCATCAGTGACATCAGCGTGGATCAGCCCCAGCATTTT,CAISDISVDQPQHF
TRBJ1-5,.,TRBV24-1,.,TGTGCCACCAGTGATAATAGGGGCGGGGTTCAGCCCCAGCATTTT,CATSDNRGGVQPQHF
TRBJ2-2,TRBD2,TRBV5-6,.,TGTGCCAGCAGCTTGGCGGGGACTAGGTCGACCGGGGAGCTGTTTTTT,CASSLAGTRSTGELFF
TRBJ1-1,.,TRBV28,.,TGTGCCAGCAGTTCACCCGGGGAGCCGCGAAGCACTGAAGCTTTCTTT,CASSSPGEPRSTEAFF
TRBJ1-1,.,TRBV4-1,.,TGCGCCAGCAGCCAAGGGGCCGGGAACACTGAAGCTTTCTTT,CASSQGAGNTEAFF
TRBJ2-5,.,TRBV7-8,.,TGTGCCAGCAGCACCGGGACCCAGTACTTC,CASSTGTQYF
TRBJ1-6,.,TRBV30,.,TGTGCCTGGAGTGTATCGAGTAATTCACCCCTCCACTTT,CAWSVSSNSPLHF
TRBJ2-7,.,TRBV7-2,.,TGTGCCAGCAGCGCCACCACTTCCTACGAGCAGTACTTC,CASSATTSYEQYF
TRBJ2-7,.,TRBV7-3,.,TGTGCCAGCAGCTCGGGAGTTGACAGGGTGATGGAGCAGTACTTC,CASSSGVDRVMEQYF
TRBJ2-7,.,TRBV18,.,TGTGCCAGCTCACCCTTGACACCCCCGGATGGCGAGCAGTACTTC,CASSPLTPPDGEQYF
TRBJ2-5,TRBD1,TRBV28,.,TGTGCCAGCAGTCGGTATTCGGGCACAGGGGGTGACGAGACCCAGTACTTC,CASSRYSGTGGDETQYF
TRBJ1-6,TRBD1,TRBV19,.,TGTGCCAGTAAAACGACCACGACAGGGGGCCTGTCACCCCTCCACTTT,CASKTTTTGGLSPLHF
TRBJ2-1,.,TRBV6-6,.,TGTGCCAGCAGTGATAACAGGGTTTCGTTCTTC,CASSDNRVSFF
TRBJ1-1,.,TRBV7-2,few,TGTGCCAGCAGCTTAGCCCCCGACGGAGGTGAAGCTTTCTTT,CASSLAPDGGEAFF
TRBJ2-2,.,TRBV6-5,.,TGTGCCAGCACCGTTAGGGACTCCGGGGAGCTGTTTTTT,CASTVRDSGELFF
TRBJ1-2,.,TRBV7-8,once,TGTGCCAGCAGACCCGGCTGGAGGGACAACTATGGCTACACCTTC,CASRPGWRDNYGYTF
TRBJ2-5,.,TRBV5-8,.,TGTGCCAGGGGCCCCTCTGAGACCCAGTACTTC,CARGPSETQYF
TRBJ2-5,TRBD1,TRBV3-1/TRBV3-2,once,TGTGCCAGCAGCCAAGGACAGGGGGACCAAGAGACCCAGTACTTC,CASSQGQGDQETQYF
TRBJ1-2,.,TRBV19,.,TGTGCCACCAGAGAGCAGGGGATTTTCTATGGCTACACCTTC,CATREQGIFYGYTF
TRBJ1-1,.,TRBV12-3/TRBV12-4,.,TGTGCCAGCAGTTTAAACAGAGACACTGAAGCTTTCTTT,CASSLNRDTEAFF
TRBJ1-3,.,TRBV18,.,TGTGCCAGCTCAACGAGCTCTGGAAACACCATATATTTT,CASSTSSGNTIYF
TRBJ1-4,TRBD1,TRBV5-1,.,TGCGCCAGCAGCTTACAGGGGGAGAGTGAAAAACTGTTTTTT,CASSLQGESEKLFF
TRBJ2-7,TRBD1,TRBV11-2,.,TGTGCCAGCAGCTCAGCCGGGACAGGGGGCAGTTACGAGCAGTACTTC,CASSSAGTGGSYEQYF
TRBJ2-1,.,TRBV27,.,TGTGCCAGCAGCCCTAGTCTCCAGGGCTACTACAATGAGCAGTTCTTC,CASSPSLQGYYNEQFF
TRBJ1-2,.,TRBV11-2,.,TGTGCCAGCAGCGGGGACATCGACAACTATGGCTACACCTTC,CASSGDIDNYGYTF
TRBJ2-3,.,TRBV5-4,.,TGTGCCAGCAGCCTGCCGGGACAAAGCACAGATACGCAGTATTTT,CASSLPGQSTDTQYF
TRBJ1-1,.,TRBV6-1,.,TGTGCCAGCAGTGAAAAAGACGGGGAGGCTGAAGCTTTCTTT,CASSEKDGEAEAFF
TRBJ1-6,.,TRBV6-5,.,TGTGCCAGCAGTTACTCAGGCAGAGGAGATTCACCCCTCCACTTT,CASSYSGRGDSPLHF
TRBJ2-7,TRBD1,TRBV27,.,TGTGCCAGCAGGGTGACAGGGACCTACGAGCAGTACTTC,CASRVTGTYEQYF
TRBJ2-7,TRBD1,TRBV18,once,TGTGCCAGCTCACCACCCGGGACAGGTTACGAGCAGTACTTC,CASSPPGTGYEQYF
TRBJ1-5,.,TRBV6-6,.,TGTGCCAGCAGTTACGGCCCCGAATATAGCAATCAGCCCCAGCATTTT,CASSYGPEYSNQPQHF
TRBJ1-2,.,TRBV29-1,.,TGCAGCGTTGACGACTCCGGGAACAACTATGGCTACACCTTC,CSVDDSGNNYGYTF
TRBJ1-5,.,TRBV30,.,TGTGCCTGGAGTTTAGGGGGTGGTCAGCCCCAGCATTTT,CAWSLGGGQPQHF
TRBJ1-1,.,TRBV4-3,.,TGCGCCAGCAGCCAAGACCAGGGGTGGACCACTGAAGCTTTCTTT,CASSQDQGWTTEAFF
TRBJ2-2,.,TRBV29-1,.,TGCAGCGTGATTAAGGAACAGGGCCCCGGGGAGCTGTTTTTT,CSVIKEQGPGELFF
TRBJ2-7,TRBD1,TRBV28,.,TGTGCCAGCAGAACACCGGGACAGTATAAGGAGCAGTACTTC,CASRTPGQYKEQYF
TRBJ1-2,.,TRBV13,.,TGTGCCAGCAGCTTACGAGGGTGCGGCTACACCTTC,CASSLRGCGYTF
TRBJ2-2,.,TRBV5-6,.,TGTGCCAGCAGCTTGGTTTCTACCGGGGAGCTGTTTTTT,CASSLVSTGELFF
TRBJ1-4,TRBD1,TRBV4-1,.,TGCGCCAGCAGCCAGGGACAGATTAATGAAAAACTGTTTTTT,CASSQGQINEKLFF
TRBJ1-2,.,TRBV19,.,TGTGCCAGTAGTATGACGGGACACCGAGATTATGGTTACACCTTC,CASSMTGHRDYGYTF
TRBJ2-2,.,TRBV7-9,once,TGTGCCAGCAGCAAACGGTCCACCACCGGGGAGCTGTTTTTT,CASSKRSTTGELFF
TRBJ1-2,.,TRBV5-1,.,TGCGCCAGCAGCTCTGAGGGTCGGTACTATGGCTACACCTTC,CASSSEGRYYGYTF
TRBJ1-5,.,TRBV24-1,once,TGTGCCACCAGTGACCCCGGACAACCCATTTATCAGCCCCAGCATTTT,CATSDPGQPIYQPQHF